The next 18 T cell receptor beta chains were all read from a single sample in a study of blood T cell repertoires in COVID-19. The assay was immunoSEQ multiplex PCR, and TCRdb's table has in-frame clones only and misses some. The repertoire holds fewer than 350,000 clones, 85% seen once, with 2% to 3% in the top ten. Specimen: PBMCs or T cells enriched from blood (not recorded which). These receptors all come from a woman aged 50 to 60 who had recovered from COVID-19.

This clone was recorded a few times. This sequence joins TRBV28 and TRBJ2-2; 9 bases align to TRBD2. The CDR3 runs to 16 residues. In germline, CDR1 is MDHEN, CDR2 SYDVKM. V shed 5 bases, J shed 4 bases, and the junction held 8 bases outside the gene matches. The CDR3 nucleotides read TGTGCCAGCAGTCTCTCACTAGCGGGTTTCACCGGGGAGCTGTTTTTT. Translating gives CASSLSLAGFTGELFF.

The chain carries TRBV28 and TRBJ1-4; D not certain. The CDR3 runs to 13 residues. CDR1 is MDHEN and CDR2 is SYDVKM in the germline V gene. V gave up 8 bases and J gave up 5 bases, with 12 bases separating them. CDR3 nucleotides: TGTGCCAGCCGGAACAGCAGGAATGAAAAACTGTTTTTT. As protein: CASRNSRNEKLFF.

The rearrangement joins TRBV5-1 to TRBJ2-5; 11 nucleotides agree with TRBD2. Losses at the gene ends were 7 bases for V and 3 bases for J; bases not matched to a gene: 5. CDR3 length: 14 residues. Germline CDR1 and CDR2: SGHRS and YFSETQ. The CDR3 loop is CASSSGGREETQYF. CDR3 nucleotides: TGCGCCAGCTCTAGCGGGGGGCGGGAAGAGACCCAGTACTTC.

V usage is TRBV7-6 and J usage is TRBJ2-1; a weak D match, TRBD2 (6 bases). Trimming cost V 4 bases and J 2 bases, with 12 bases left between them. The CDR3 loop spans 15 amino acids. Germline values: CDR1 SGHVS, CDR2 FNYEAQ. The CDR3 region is CASSSGTGPYNEQFF. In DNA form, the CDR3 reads TGTGCCAGCAGCTCCGGGACTGGGCCCTACAATGAGCAGTTCTTC. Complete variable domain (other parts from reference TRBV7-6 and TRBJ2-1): GAGVSQSPRYKVTKRGQDVALRCDPISGHVSLYWYRQALGQGPEFLTYFNYEAQQDKSGLPNDRFSAERPEGSISTLTIQRTEQRDSAMYRCASSSGTGPYNEQFFGPGTRLTVL.

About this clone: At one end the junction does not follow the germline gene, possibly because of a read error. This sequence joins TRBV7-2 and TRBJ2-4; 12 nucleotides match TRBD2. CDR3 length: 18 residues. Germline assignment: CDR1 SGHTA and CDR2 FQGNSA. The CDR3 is CASSSGTSGQGTKYIQYF. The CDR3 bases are TGTGCCAGCAGCTCTGGGACTAGCGGGCAAGGGACCAAATACATTCAGTACTTC. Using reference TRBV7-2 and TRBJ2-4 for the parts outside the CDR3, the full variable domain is GAGVSQSPSNKVTEKGKDVELRCDPISGHTALYWYRQSLGQGLEFLIYFQGNSAPDKSGLPSDRFSAERTGGSVSTLTIQRTQQEDSAVYLCASSSGTSGQGTKYIQYFGAGTRLSVL.

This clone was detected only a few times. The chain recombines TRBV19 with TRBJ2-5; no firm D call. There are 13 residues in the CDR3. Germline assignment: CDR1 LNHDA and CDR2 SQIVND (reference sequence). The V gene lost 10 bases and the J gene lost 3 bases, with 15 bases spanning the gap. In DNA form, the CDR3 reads TGTGCCACCTCACGAGGCAGAGAAGAGACCCAGTACTTC. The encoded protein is CATSRGREETQYF.

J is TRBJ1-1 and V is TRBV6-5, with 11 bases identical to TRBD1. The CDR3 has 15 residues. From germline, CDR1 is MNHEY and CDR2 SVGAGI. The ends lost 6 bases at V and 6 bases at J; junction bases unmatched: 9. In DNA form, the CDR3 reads TGTGCCAGCAGCGGGACAGGGGGACCGTGGGCTGAAGCTTTCTTT. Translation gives CASSGTGGPWAEAFF.

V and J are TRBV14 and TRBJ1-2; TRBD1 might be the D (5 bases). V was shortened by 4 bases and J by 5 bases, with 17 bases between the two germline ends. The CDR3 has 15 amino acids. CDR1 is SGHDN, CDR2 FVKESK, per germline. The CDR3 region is CASSPGPITIYGYTF. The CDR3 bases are TGTGCCAGCAGCCCAGGGCCAATAACTATTTATGGCTACACCTTC.

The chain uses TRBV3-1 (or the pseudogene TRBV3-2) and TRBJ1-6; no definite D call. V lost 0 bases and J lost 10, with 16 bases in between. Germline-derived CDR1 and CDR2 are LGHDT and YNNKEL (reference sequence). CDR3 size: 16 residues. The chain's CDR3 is CASSQESRGSNSPLHF. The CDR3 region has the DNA TGTGCCAGCAGCCAAGAATCACGGGGTAGCAACTCACCCCTCCACTTT.

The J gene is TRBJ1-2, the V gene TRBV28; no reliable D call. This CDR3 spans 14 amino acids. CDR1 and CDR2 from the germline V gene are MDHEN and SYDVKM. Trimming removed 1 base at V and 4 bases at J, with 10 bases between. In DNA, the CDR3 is TGTGCCAGCAGTTTATCGGGGAATGGCTATGGCTACACCTTC. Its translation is CASSLSGNGYGYTF.

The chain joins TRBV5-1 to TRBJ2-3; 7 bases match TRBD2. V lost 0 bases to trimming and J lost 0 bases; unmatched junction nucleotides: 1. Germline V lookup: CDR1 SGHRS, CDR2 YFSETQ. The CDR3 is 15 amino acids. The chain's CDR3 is CASSLVRGSTDTQYF. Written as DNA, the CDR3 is TGCGCCAGCAGCTTGGTGCGGGGGAGCACAGATACGCAGTATTTT. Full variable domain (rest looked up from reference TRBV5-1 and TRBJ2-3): KAGVTQTPRYLIKTRGQQVTLSCSPISGHRSVSWYQQTPGQGLQFLFEYFSETQRNKGNFPGRFSGRQFSNSRSEMNVSTLELGDSALYLCASSLVRGSTDTQYFGPGTRLTVL.

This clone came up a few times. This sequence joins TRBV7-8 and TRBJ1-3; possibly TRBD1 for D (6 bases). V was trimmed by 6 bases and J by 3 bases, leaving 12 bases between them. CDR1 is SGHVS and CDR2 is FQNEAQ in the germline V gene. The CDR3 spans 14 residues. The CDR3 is CASRFRGSGNTIYF. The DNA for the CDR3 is TGTGCCAGCAGGTTCAGGGGTAGTGGAAACACCATATATTTT.

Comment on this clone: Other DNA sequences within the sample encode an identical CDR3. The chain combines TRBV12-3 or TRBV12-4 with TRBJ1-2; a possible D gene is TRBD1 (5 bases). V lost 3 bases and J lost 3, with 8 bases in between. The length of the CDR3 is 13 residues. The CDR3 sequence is CASSLARDYGYTF. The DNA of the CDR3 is TGTGCCAGCAGTTTGGCCAGGGACTATGGCTACACCTTC.

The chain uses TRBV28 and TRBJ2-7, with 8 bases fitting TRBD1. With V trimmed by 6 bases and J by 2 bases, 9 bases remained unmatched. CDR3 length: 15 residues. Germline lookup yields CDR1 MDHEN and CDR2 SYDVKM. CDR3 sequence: CASSSRQGTTYEQYF. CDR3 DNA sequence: TGTGCCAGCAGCTCTCGACAGGGGACAACCTACGAGCAGTACTTC.

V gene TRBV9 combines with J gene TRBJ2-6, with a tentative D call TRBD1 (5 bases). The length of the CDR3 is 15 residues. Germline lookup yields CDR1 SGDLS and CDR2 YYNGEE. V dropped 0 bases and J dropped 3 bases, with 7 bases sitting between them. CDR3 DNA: TGTGCCAGCAGCGTAGCGCAGGGTGGGGCCAACGTCCTGACTTTC. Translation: CASSVAQGGANVLTF.

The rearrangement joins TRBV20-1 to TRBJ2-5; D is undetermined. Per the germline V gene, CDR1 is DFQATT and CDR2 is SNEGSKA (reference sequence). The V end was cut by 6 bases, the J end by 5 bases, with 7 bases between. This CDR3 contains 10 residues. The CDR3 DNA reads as TGCAGTGCCTACCGCGAGACCCAGTACTTC. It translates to CSAYRETQYF.

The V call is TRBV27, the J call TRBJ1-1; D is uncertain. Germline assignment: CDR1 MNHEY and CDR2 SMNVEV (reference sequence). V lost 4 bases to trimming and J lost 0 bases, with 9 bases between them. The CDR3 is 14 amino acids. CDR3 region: CASSSGFMNTEAFF. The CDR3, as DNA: TGTGCCAGCAGTTCCGGTTTCATGAACACTGAAGCTTTCTTT.

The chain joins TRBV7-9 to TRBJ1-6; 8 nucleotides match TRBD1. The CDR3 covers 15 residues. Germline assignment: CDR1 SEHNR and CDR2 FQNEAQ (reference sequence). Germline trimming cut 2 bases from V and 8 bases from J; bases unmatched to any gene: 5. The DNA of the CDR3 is TGTGCCAGCAGCTTAAGCAGGGGGCTCCATTCACCCCTCCACTTT. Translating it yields CASSLSRGLHSPLHF.